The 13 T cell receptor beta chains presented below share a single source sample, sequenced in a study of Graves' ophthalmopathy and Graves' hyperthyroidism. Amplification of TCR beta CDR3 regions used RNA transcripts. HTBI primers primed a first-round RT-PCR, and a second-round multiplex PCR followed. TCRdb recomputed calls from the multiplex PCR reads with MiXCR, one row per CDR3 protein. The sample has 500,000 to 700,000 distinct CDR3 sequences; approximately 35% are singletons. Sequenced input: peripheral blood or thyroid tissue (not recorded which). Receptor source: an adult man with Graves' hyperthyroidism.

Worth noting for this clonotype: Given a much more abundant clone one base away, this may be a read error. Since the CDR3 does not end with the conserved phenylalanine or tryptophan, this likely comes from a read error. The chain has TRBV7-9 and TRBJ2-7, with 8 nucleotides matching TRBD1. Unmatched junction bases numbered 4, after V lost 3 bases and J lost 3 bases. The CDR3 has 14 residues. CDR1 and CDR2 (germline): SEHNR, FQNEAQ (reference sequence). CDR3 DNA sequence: TGTGCCAGCAGCTTGACAGGGGCTTTCTACGAGCAGTACATC. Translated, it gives CASSLTGAFYEQYI.

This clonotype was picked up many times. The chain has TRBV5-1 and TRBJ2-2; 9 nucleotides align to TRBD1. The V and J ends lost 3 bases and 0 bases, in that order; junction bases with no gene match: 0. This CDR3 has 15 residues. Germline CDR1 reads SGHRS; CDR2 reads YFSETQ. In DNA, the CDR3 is TGCGCCAGCAGCTGGGACAGGGCGAACACCGGGGAGCTGTTTTTT. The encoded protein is CASSWDRANTGELFF.

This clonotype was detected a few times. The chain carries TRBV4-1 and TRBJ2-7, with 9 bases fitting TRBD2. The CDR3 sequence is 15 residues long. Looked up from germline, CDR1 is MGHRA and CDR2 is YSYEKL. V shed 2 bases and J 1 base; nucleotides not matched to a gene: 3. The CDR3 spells CASSQLTSGSYEQYF. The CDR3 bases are TGCGCCAGCAGCCAACTGACTAGCGGATCCTACGAGCAGTACTTC.

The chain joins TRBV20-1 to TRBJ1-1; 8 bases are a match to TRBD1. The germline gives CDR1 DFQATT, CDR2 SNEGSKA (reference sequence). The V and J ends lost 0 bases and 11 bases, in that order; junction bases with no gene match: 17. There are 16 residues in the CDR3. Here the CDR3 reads CSARDSFGGQGASAFF. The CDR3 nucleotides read TGCAGTGCTAGAGATAGTTTCGGTGGGCAGGGGGCGAGCGCTTTCTTT.

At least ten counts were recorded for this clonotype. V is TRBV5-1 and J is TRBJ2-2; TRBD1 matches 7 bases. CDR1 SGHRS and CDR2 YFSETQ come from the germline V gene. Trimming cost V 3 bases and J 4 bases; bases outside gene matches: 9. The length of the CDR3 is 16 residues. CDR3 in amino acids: CASSWGRGRGTGELFF. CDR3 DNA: TGCGCCAGCAGCTGGGGAAGGGGGCGCGGCACCGGGGAGCTGTTTTTT. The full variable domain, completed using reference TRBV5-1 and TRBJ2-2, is KAGVTQTPRYLIKTRGQQVTLSCSPISGHRSVSWYQQTPGQGLQFLFEYFSETQRNKGNFPGRFSGRQFSNSRSEMNVSTLELGDSALYLCASSWGRGRGTGELFFGEGSRLTVL.

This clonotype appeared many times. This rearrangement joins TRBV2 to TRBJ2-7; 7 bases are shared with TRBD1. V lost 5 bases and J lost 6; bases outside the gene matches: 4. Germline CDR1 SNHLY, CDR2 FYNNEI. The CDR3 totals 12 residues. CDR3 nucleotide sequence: TGTGCCAGCAGTCGACAGGGCCCCGAGCAGTACTTC. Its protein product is CASSRQGPEQYF.

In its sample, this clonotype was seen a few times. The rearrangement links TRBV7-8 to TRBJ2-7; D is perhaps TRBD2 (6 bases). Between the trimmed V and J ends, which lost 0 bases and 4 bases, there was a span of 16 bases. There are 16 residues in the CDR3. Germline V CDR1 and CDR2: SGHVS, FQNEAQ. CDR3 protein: CASSLAGLAAIYEQYF. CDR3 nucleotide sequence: TGTGCCAGCAGCTTAGCGGGATTAGCGGCTATATACGAGCAGTACTTC.

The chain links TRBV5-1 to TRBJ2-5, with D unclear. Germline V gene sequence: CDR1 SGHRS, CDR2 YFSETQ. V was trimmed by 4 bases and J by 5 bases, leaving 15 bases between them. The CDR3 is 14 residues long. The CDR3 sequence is CASSVEIGWETQYF. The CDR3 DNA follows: TGCGCCAGCAGCGTTGAGATAGGTTGGGAGACCCAGTACTTC.

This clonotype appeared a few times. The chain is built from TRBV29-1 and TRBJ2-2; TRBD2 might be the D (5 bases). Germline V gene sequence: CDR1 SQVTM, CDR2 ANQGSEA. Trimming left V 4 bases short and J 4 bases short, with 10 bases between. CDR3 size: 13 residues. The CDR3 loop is CSVGGSGTGELFF. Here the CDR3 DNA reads TGCAGCGTTGGAGGGAGCGGCACCGGGGAGCTGTTTTTT.

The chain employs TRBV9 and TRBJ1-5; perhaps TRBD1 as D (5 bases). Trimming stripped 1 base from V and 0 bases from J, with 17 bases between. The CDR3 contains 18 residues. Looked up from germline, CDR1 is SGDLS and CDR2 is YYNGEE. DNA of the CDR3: TGTGCCAGCAGCGTAATGGGTGACAGACCGAATAGCAATCAGCCCCAGCATTTT. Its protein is CASSVMGDRPNSNQPQHF.

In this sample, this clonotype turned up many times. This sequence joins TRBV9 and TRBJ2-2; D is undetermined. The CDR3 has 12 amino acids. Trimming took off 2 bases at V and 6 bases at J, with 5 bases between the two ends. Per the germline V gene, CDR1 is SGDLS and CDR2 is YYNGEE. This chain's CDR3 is CASSVDAGELFF. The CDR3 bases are TGTGCCAGCAGCGTGGACGCCGGGGAGCTGTTTTTT.

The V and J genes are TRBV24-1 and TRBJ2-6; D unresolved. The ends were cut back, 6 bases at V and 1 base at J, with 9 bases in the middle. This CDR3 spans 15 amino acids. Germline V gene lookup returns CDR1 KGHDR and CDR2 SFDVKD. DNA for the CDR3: TGTGCCACCAGTTACCCAACTTCTGGGGCCAACGTCCTGACTTTC. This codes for CATSYPTSGANVLTF.

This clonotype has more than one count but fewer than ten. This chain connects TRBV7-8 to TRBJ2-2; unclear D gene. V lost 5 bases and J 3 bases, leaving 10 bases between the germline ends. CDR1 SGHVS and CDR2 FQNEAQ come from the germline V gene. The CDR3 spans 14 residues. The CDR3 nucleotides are TGTGCCAGCAGCCACCTTGGGGACACCGGGGAGCTGTTTTTT. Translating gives CASSHLGDTGELFF.